The 12 T cell receptor beta chains listed next were all sequenced from one sample in a study of blood T cell repertoires in COVID-19 (dated by TCRdb to about 2020). Library method: the immunoSEQ multiplex PCR assay. TCRdb took this table from immuneACCESS and kept in-frame rearrangements with V and J called. Such tables lack part of the clones; where checked against another copy, unresolved V genes explain under half of the gap, and the rest is unexplained. This sample holds some 220,000 clones; around 85% were observed only once. Of the sample, around 6.4% falls within the top ten clones. Material for sequencing was peripheral blood. The receptors come from a woman aged 60 to 75 with active or convalescent COVID-19.

The chain recombines TRBV29-1 with TRBJ2-2, with D perhaps TRBD1 (6 bases). There are 13 residues in the CDR3. Per the germline V gene, CDR1 is SQVTM and CDR2 is ANQGSEA. V gave up 4 bases and J gave up 0 bases, with 6 bases separating them. CDR3 DNA sequence: TGCAGCGTTGGGACAGCGAACACCGGGGAGCTGTTTTTT. It codes for CSVGTANTGELFF.

The chain uses TRBV2 and TRBJ2-1; D not certain. The germline V and J ends were trimmed by 1 base and 0 bases, with 7 bases remaining between them. Germline loops: CDR1 SNHLY, CDR2 FYNNEI. The CDR3 is made up of 15 amino acids. The CDR3 DNA reads TGTGCCAGCAGTGAAGACAGAAGCTCCTACAATGAGCAGTTCTTC. Its protein is CASSEDRSSYNEQFF.

The chain joins TRBV5-1 to TRBJ1-3; the D is unclear. The germline CDR1 and CDR2 sequences are SGHRS and YFSETQ. V lost 1 base and J 0 bases, leaving 14 bases between the germline ends. This CDR3 spans 17 amino acids. In DNA, the CDR3 is TGCGCCAGCAGCTTGACCGACACTCCTTCCTCTGGAAACACCATATATTTT. Its protein product is CASSLTDTPSSGNTIYF.

The chain has TRBV5-8 and TRBJ1-1, with a possible D match to TRBD1 (6 bases). Germline CDR1 SGHTS, CDR2 YDEGEE. Trimming left V 5 bases short and J 1 base short, with 12 bases between. The CDR3 has 14 residues. Written as DNA, the CDR3 is TGTGCCAGCAGAATAGACAGGACGAACACTGAAGCTTTCTTT. Its protein product is CASRIDRTNTEAFF.

In DNA form, the CDR3 reads TGTGCCAGCAGCTCTTCCAGGGGTACCGGAAACACCATATATTTT. Encoded protein: CASSSSRGTGNTIYF. The chain joins TRBV11-3 to TRBJ1-3, with D possibly matching TRBD1 (6 bases). Germline values: CDR1 SGHNT, CDR2 YENEEA. V lost 4 bases and J lost 4, with 14 bases in between. This CDR3 region has 15 residues.

The J gene is TRBJ2-7, the V gene TRBV5-6; no clear D gene. The germline V and J ends were trimmed by 1 base and 5 bases, with 7 bases remaining between them. Germline assignment: CDR1 SGHDT and CDR2 YYEEEE. The CDR3 is 12 residues long. The CDR3 nucleotides are TGTGCCAGCAGCTTGTCTAGAGACGAGCAGTACTTC. It codes for CASSLSRDEQYF.

The gene calls are TRBV10-2 and TRBJ1-1; D uncertain. This CDR3 spans 13 amino acids. Germline CDR1 is WSHSY and CDR2 is SAAADI. V dropped 6 bases and J dropped 1 base, with 9 bases sitting between them. The CDR3, as DNA: TGCGCCAGCAGCAGATTAGCGAACACTGAAGCTTTCTTT. This translates into CASSRLANTEAFF.

The rearrangement uses TRBV7-2 and TRBJ1-5; TRBD1 matches at 7 bases. CDR3 length: 14 residues. Germline values: CDR1 SGHTA, CDR2 FQGNSA. The V and J ends lost 2 bases and 3 bases, in that order; junction bases with no gene match: 1. CDR3 amino acids: CASSLQGDNQPQHF. DNA of the CDR3: TGTGCCAGCAGCTTACAGGGGGACAATCAGCCCCAGCATTTT.

In its sample, this clone was seen a few times. The CDR3 reads CASSSGLAENTGELFF. The CDR3 coding sequence is TGTGCCAGCTCATCGGGACTAGCGGAAAACACCGGGGAGCTGTTTTTT. This chain joins TRBV18 and TRBJ2-2; 11 nucleotides match TRBD2. The V and J ends lost 5 bases and 2 bases, in that order; junction bases with no gene match: 4. Germline CDR1 KGHSH, CDR2 LQKENI. The CDR3 loop spans 16 amino acids.

The chain has TRBV5-8 and TRBJ1-1; the D gene is possibly TRBD1 (6 bases). CDR3 size: 15 residues. The germline V gene encodes CDR1 SGHTS and CDR2 YDEGEE. The V end lost 0 bases, the J end lost 4 bases, and 13 bases lay between the germline ends. The CDR3, as DNA: TGTGCCAGCAGCTTGGCGGCGGGGGCAGTCACTGAAGCTTTCTTT. Protein product: CASSLAAGAVTEAFF.

The rearrangement links TRBV9 to TRBJ2-1; TRBD1 agrees at 10 bases. The V and J ends lost 0 bases and 8 bases, in that order; junction bases with no gene match: 2. Germline-derived CDR1 and CDR2 are SGDLS and YYNGEE. There are 14 residues in the CDR3. Written as DNA, the CDR3 is TGTGCCAGCAGCGTAGGGGACAGGGGTGATGAGCAGTTCTTC. Translating it yields CASSVGDRGDEQFF.

The rearrangement uses TRBV2 and TRBJ1-4; 10 nucleotides agree with TRBD1. The J segment lost 10 bases and the V segment lost 8 bases, leaving 7 bases of the junction unmatched. There are 13 residues in the CDR3. Germline CDR1 SNHLY, CDR2 FYNNEI. CDR3: CASWDRGVRKLFF. CDR3 nucleotide sequence: TGTGCCAGCTGGGACAGGGGAGTACGAAAACTGTTTTTT.